These T cell receptor beta chains were read from a single sample in a study of T cells in Graves' hyperthyroidism and ophthalmopathy. TCRdb itself ran the multiplex PCR reads through MiXCR, one entry per CDR3 protein. This table holds over 450,000 distinct CDR3 sequences, more than 15% found once. Source material: blood. The receptors were gathered from a woman in her late teens or twenties with Graves' ophthalmopathy. The CDR3 runs from the conserved cysteine through the conserved F or W. A D gene is named only where the DNA matches it firmly. Part of the rows lack a size; the others show once, few, many or a class for expanded clones.

d_call	v_call	clone_size	j_call	cdr3_nt	cdr3_aa
NA	TRBV12-3/TRBV12-4	many	TRBJ1-4	TGTGCCAGCAGTTGGGGCCAAGAAAAACTGTTTTTT	CASSWGQEKLFF
TRBD1	TRBV20-1	NA	TRBJ1-1	TGCAGTGCTGGGACAGGGACTGACACTGAAGCTTTCTTT	CSAGTGTDTEAFF
NA	TRBV20-1	NA	TRBJ1-5	TGCAGTGCTAGAGATCAGGCCAATCAGCCCCAGCATTTT	CSARDQANQPQHF
NA	TRBV4-2	NA	TRBJ1-2	TGTGCCAGCAGCCAAGACCCAGGGGACGGGGCCTATGGCTACACCTTC	CASSQDPGDGAYGYTF
NA	TRBV7-2	NA	TRBJ2-2	TGTGCCAGCAACCCTCTCGGCGGGGAGCTGTTTTTT	CASNPLGGELFF
NA	TRBV9	NA	TRBJ2-3	TGTGCCAGCAGCGTAGAGAGTTGGAGCACAGATACGCAGTATTTT	CASSVESWSTDTQYF
NA	TRBV28	NA	TRBJ1-2	TGTGCCAGCAGTTCCCCGGGAGGCTATGGCTACACCTTC	CASSSPGGYGYTF
TRBD1	TRBV2	many	TRBJ1-6	TGTGCCAGCACCGGGGACAGGGAAGTGTCACCCCTCCACTTT	CASTGDREVSPLHF
NA	TRBV5-4	few	TRBJ2-3	TGTGCCAGCACCCCTCCCACGGGGACCACAGATACGCAGTATTTT	CASTPPTGTTDTQYF
NA	TRBV28	many	TRBJ2-1	TGTGCCAGCATTTCCCCTTTGGGTACTGAGCAGTTCTTC	CASISPLGTEQFF
NA	TRBV20-1	NA	TRBJ1-4	TGCAGTGCCCAGAGGGATCTTAATGAAAAACTGTTTTTT	CSAQRDLNEKLFF
TRBD1	TRBV20-1	few	TRBJ1-4	TGCAGTGCTAGAGATCTAGGGACAGGAGGTGAAAAACTGTTTTTT	CSARDLGTGGEKLFF
TRBD1	TRBV12-3/TRBV12-4	many	TRBJ2-1	TGTGCCAGCAGTTCTACAGGGGGCCCGATCCATGAGCAGTTCTTC	CASSSTGGPIHEQFF
TRBD1	TRBV11-2	many	TRBJ2-3	TGTGCCAGCAGCATCCGACAGGGAAACACAGATACGCAGTATTTT	CASSIRQGNTDTQYF
TRBD2	TRBV7-9	many	TRBJ2-5	TGTGCCAGCAGCGATCGGACTAGCGGGGTCCAAGAGACCCAGTACTTC	CASSDRTSGVQETQYF
TRBD2	TRBV19	few	TRBJ2-1	TGTGCCAGTAGTCGTCCGCAGCGGGGGGTCTACAATGAGCAGTTCTTC	CASSRPQRGVYNEQFF
TRBD1	TRBV7-3	few	TRBJ1-2	TGTGCCAGCAGCGAACAGGGGGCCCCTGAGGAGGGCTACACCTTC	CASSEQGAPEEGYTF
TRBD1	TRBV6-1	NA	TRBJ1-5	TGTGCCAGCATGCCCCTTACCTCCGGACAGGGGGTATATAGCAATCAGCCCCAGCATTTT	CASMPLTSGQGVYSNQPQHF
NA	TRBV14	few	TRBJ2-7	TGTGCCAGCAGCCAAAGTGGTTACGAGCAGTACTTC	CASSQSGYEQYF
TRBD1	TRBV11-2	many	TRBJ2-1	TGTGCCAGCACCTTACAGGGGTATAACAATGAGCAGTTCTTC	CASTLQGYNNEQFF
NA	TRBV4-3	NA	TRBJ1-6	TGCGCCAGCAGCCAAGAACCGGGGGTGAACGTTTCACCCCTCCACTTT	CASSQEPGVNVSPLHF
NA	TRBV20-1	NA	TRBJ1-6	TGCAGTGCTAGTTCCAGCTCCTATAATTCACCCCTCCACTTT	CSASSSSYNSPLHF
TRBD2	TRBV24-1	NA	TRBJ2-2	TGTGCCACCAGTGATCGGCGGGAGGGCCTGTCCGGGGAGCTGTTTTTT	CATSDRREGLSGELFF
TRBD1	TRBV6-5	NA	TRBJ2-7	TGTGCCAGCAGTTGGGACAGGAGCTCCTACGAGCAGTACTTC	CASSWDRSSYEQYF
TRBD2	TRBV7-9	many	TRBJ2-1	TGTGCCAGCAGCTTATCGAGCTTGGCGGCGGGAGTAATTAGTGAGCAGTTCTTC	CASSLSSLAAGVISEQFF
TRBD1	TRBV7-9	few	TRBJ2-2	TGTGCCAGCAGCTCCGCAACAGGGGGGACGAACACCGGGGAGCTGTTTTTT	CASSSATGGTNTGELFF
NA	TRBV7-2	few	TRBJ1-6	TGTGCCAGCAGCTTAGAGGGTCGTTCACCCCTCCACTTT	CASSLEGRSPLHF
NA	TRBV28	many	TRBJ2-1	TGTGCCAGCAGTTTATGGGACCTTGGGGTGGGGTCCTACAATGAGCAGTTCTTC	CASSLWDLGVGSYNEQFF
TRBD2	TRBV28	many	TRBJ2-5	TGTGCCAGCAGTTCTCCCTTGGGGGGCGGGGGGGTACAAGAGACCCAGTACTTC	CASSSPLGGGGVQETQYF
NA	TRBV4-1	NA	TRBJ2-7	TGCGCCAGCAGCCAAGAAGGAGGGGGGCGGGGCGAGCAGTACTTC	CASSQEGGGRGEQYF
NA	TRBV19	NA	TRBJ1-2	TGTGCCAGTAGTATCTCCGGCTTCAGGCAAGGCTACACCTTC	CASSISGFRQGYTF